This T cell receptor beta chain was retrieved from a study of T cell repertoires in cytomegalovirus infection. On the study more broadly: Recently identified HLA-C-restricted CMV epitopes were used, and well-studied HLA-B-restricted CMV epitopes were used as well. Through public TCR beta signatures, both CMV infection and matching HLA type were indicated.

TCRdb used MiXCR to reprocess the reads, holding one entry per CDR3 protein. The table shows roughly 100,000 distinct CDR3 sequences, with less than 55% occurring only once. Points on this clonotype: Its antigen is not identified.

Study conclusions and caveats: HLA-C-restricted CMV clonotypes gave the most frequent clonotype in two of eight donors.

Germline-derived CDR1 and CDR2 are LNHDA and SQIVND (reference sequence). Trimming left V 7 bases short and J 9 bases short, with 19 bases between. The CDR3 length is 14 residues. V and J are TRBV19 and TRBJ2-1; D remains ambiguous. This specimen consisted of CD8+ T cells from cultured PBMCs, obtained from culture after CMV antigen stimulation. This sequence was found in a human donor in good health (CMV status not recorded). Some clones in this sample may be carry-over from other donors' samples. The CDR3 sequence: CASIPTSGLGEQFF. The DNA for the CDR3 is TGTGCCAGTATTCCTACCTCGGGCCTTGGTGAGCAGTTCTTC. Drawing the rest from reference TRBV19 and TRBJ2-1, the complete variable domain is DGGITQSPKYLFRKEGQNVTLSCEQNLNHDAMYWYRQDPGQGLRLIYYSQIVNDFQKGDIAEGYSVSREKKESFPLTVTSAQKNPTAFYLCASIPTSGLGEQFFGPGTRLTVL.